Presented here are 27 T cell receptor beta chains from one specimen sequenced in a study of blood T cell repertoires in COVID-19. The repertoire was sequenced with immunoSEQ multiplex PCR; TCRdb's copy has only in-frame clones and lacks some. Of about 16,000 clones listed, 86% were seen once; the top ten hold 17%. The sequencing input was peripheral blood. All receptors come from a human donor in a cohort sampled during active COVID-19.

The rearrangement uses TRBV4-1 and TRBJ2-7, with 8 bases matching TRBD2. Germline CDR1 is MGHRA and CDR2 is YSYEKL. CDR3 length: 15 amino acids. V shed 4 bases and J 4 bases; nucleotides not matched to a gene: 9. The CDR3, as DNA: TGCGCCAGCAGCCGGGGGGTCAGCGGGGGTTACGAGCAGTACTTC. It encodes CASSRGVSGGYEQYF.

This clone was observed a few times. This chain uses TRBV3-1 (or the pseudogene TRBV3-2) with TRBJ1-1; TRBD1 agrees at 10 bases. The CDR3 loop spans 14 amino acids. Trimming removed 3 bases from V and 4 bases from J; junction bases left unmatched: 2. Germline V gives CDR1 LGHDT, CDR2 YNNKEL (reference sequence). The CDR3 DNA reads TGTGCCAGCAGCCACGGACAGGGGGGCACTGAAGCTTTCTTT. Its translation: CASSHGQGGTEAFF.

The chain links TRBV6-2 or TRBV6-3 to TRBJ2-5; 7 bases line up with TRBD2. Looked up from germline, CDR1 is MNHEY and CDR2 is SVGEGT. The CDR3 covers 13 residues. Trimming cost V 6 bases and J 5 bases; bases outside gene matches: 6. CDR3 loop: CASSSREVETQYF. The DNA of the CDR3 is TGTGCCAGCAGCTCCCGGGAGGTTGAGACCCAGTACTTC.

The chain uses TRBV4-3 and TRBJ1-4; D call uncertain. Germline CDR1 and CDR2: LGHNA and YSLEER. This CDR3 is 15 amino acids long. V gave up 0 bases and J gave up 4 bases, with 9 bases separating them. As DNA, the CDR3 is TGCGCCAGCAGCCAAGATTTACAGCTTAATGAAAAACTGTTTTTT. Translation gives CASSQDLQLNEKLFF.

This clone was counted a single time. This rearrangement joins TRBV4-2 to TRBJ1-1; D is perhaps TRBD1 (5 bases). The V and J ends lost 3 bases and 1 base respectively, with 9 bases between them. The germline CDR1 and CDR2 sequences are LGHNA and YNFKEQ. The CDR3 has 14 residues. For the CDR3, the DNA is TGTGCCAGCAGCCACCAGGGATCGAACACTGAAGCTTTCTTT. It encodes CASSHQGSNTEAFF.

The chain recombines TRBV11-2 with TRBJ2-7, with a weak D call TRBD1 (5 bases). This CDR3 has 13 residues. Germline CDR1 is SGHAT and CDR2 is FQNNGV. The V end was cut by 5 bases, the J end by 3 bases, with 11 bases between. In nucleotides, the CDR3 is TGTGCCAGCAGCCTTGACAGTTACTACGAGCAGTACTTC. Protein: CASSLDSYYEQYF.

The chain has TRBV10-3 and TRBJ2-2; possibly TRBD2 for D (6 bases). V was shortened by 2 bases and J by 6 bases, with 10 bases between the two germline ends. CDR3 length: 14 residues. The germline V gene has CDR1 ENHRY and CDR2 SYGVKD. The CDR3 loop is CAISELTGAGELFF. Written as DNA, the CDR3 is TGTGCCATCAGTGAGCTCACGGGGGCCGGGGAGCTGTTTTTT.

CDR3 amino acids: CASSFPAGEGGELFF. Here the CDR3 DNA reads TGCGCCAGCAGCTTCCCGGCGGGGGAAGGCGGGGAGCTGTTTTTT. The rearrangement uses TRBV5-1 and TRBJ2-2; TRBD2 matches at 7 bases. Germline V gene data show CDR1 as SGHRS and CDR2 as YFSETQ. The trim removed 2 bases at V and 7 bases at J, leaving 8 bases unmatched. This CDR3 region has 15 residues.

In its sample, this clone was seen once. J is TRBJ2-3 and V is TRBV4-2, with 10 bases matching TRBD2. The trim removed 2 bases at V and 0 bases at J, leaving 5 bases unmatched. This CDR3 is built from 17 residues. Germline CDR1 and CDR2: LGHNA and YNFKEQ. CDR3 sequence: CASSQRLAGDSTDTQYF. The CDR3 nucleotides read TGTGCCAGCAGCCAAAGACTAGCGGGTGATAGCACAGATACGCAGTATTTT.

This clone was picked up one time. The rearrangement links TRBV5-1 to TRBJ2-3, with 12 nucleotides matching TRBD2. The V gene end was trimmed by 1 base and the J gene end by 6 bases; junction bases not matched to a gene: 6. The CDR3 loop spans 16 amino acids. Germline values: CDR1 SGHRS, CDR2 YFSETQ. CDR3 DNA sequence: TGCGCCAGCAGCTTGCCCGGGACTAGCGGGTTGGATACGCAGTATTTT. Encoded protein: CASSLPGTSGLDTQYF. The entire variable domain, with the rest obtained from reference TRBV5-1 and TRBJ2-3, is as follows: KAGVTQTPRYLIKTRGQQVTLSCSPISGHRSVSWYQQTPGQGLQFLFEYFSETQRNKGNFPGRFSGRQFSNSRSEMNVSTLELGDSALYLCASSLPGTSGLDTQYFGPGTRLTVL.

The chain has TRBV6-2 or TRBV6-3 and TRBJ2-1; D gene unclear. The CDR3 sequence is 15 residues long. From germline, CDR1 is MNHEY and CDR2 SVGEGT. Trimming pared 0 bases from V and 4 bases from J, leaving 10 bases between. CDR3 amino acids: CASSYSDPVYNEQFF. The CDR3 DNA follows: TGTGCCAGCAGTTACTCAGATCCAGTTTACAATGAGCAGTTCTTC.

The genes are TRBV9 and TRBJ1-2; 7 bases align to TRBD1. V dropped 3 bases and J dropped 8; count of bases not matched to a gene: 10. The CDR3 spans 14 residues. Germline lookup yields CDR1 SGDLS and CDR2 YYNGEE. CDR3 nucleotides: TGTGCCAGCAGCGGACTAGGGGGCGCAAGGGGCTACACCTTC. It specifies CASSGLGGARGYTF.

This chain links TRBV27 with TRBJ2-7, with 11 bases fitting TRBD2. The CDR3 consists of 16 residues. J gave up 0 bases and V 3 bases, and 4 bases lay outside the gene matches. CDR1 and CDR2 (germline): MNHEY, SMNVEV (reference sequence). The CDR3, as DNA: TGTGCCAGCAGTTTTAGCGGGGGGGAGCTCTCCTACGAGCAGTACTTC. The encoded protein is CASSFSGGELSYEQYF.

The chain links TRBV24-1 to TRBJ2-5; 8 bases line up with TRBD1. CDR3 length: 12 amino acids. CDR1 is KGHDR, CDR2 SFDVKD, per germline. Germline trimming cut 2 bases from V and 9 bases from J; bases unmatched to any gene: 1. CDR3 DNA: TGTGCCACCAGTGATTCGGGACAGGCCCAGTACTTC. Its translation is CATSDSGQAQYF.

This chain uses TRBV7-2 with TRBJ1-1, with a weak D call TRBD1 (6 bases). CDR3 size: 16 residues. Trimming cost V 5 bases and J 6 bases, with 22 bases left between them. CDR1 and CDR2 from the germline V gene are SGHTA and FQGNSA. CDR3 nucleotide sequence: TGTGCCAGCAGCACGGACAGTTTGCGCGTTATGTCTGAAGCTTTCTTT. It codes for CASSTDSLRVMSEAFF.

The V and J genes are TRBV18 and TRBJ1-5; D unclear. Trimming took 2 bases from V and 4 from J, leaving 6 bases between them. Germline CDR1 is KGHSH and CDR2 is LQKENI. The CDR3 contains 13 residues. The CDR3 nucleotides read TGTGCCAGCTCACCAAGTAGAAATCAGCCCCAGCATTTT. Translating it yields CASSPSRNQPQHF.

The CDR3 loop is CASSPRTGDSNQPQHF. CDR3 in DNA: TGTGCCAGCAGTCCTCGGACAGGGGATAGCAATCAGCCCCAGCATTTT. The chain has TRBV27 and TRBJ1-5; the match to TRBD1 covers 9 bases. With 5 bases clipped from V and 0 bases from J, the junction kept 5 bases outside the gene matches. CDR1 and CDR2 (germline): MNHEY, SMNVEV (reference sequence). This CDR3 is built from 16 residues.

The chain couples TRBV5-1 to TRBJ1-6; D unclear. The V and J ends lost 0 bases and 5 bases respectively, with 18 bases between them. This CDR3 is 18 amino acids long. The germline V gene has CDR1 SGHRS and CDR2 YFSETQ. The DNA of the CDR3 is TGCGCCAGCAGCTTGGGGGCCCTTAACCGATGGGATAATTCACCCCTCCACTTT. The encoded protein is CASSLGALNRWDNSPLHF.

This rearrangement joins TRBV29-1 to TRBJ2-1; 9 positions match TRBD1. The CDR3 covers 15 residues. Germline-derived CDR1 and CDR2 are SQVTM and ANQGSEA. V was pared by 2 bases and J by 5 bases, with 7 bases of the junction left unmatched. DNA for the CDR3: TGCAGCGTTGAACCGGGGACAGGGCCCGACAATGAGCAGTTCTTC. As protein: CSVEPGTGPDNEQFF.

This chain uses TRBV9 with TRBJ2-2; 9 bases map to TRBD1. V was pared by 3 bases and J by 5 bases, with 5 bases of the junction left unmatched. This CDR3 comprises 15 residues. Germline loops: CDR1 SGDLS, CDR2 YYNGEE. This CDR3 reads CASSAPGQGTGELFF. The CDR3 DNA follows: TGTGCCAGCAGCGCACCGGGACAGGGAACCGGGGAGCTGTTTTTT. Using reference TRBV9 and TRBJ2-2 for the parts outside the CDR3, the full variable domain is DSGVTQTPKHLITATGQRVTLRCSPRSGDLSVYWYQQSLDQGLQFLIQYYNGEERAKGNILERFSAQQFPDLHSELNLSSLELGDSALYFCASSAPGQGTGELFFGEGSRLTVL.

The chain couples TRBV7-9 to TRBJ2-5; D may be TRBD2 (6 bases). Germline V lookup: CDR1 SEHNR, CDR2 FQNEAQ (reference sequence). The CDR3 loop spans 16 amino acids. Trimming removed 2 bases at V and 1 base at J, with 14 bases between. The CDR3 bases are TGTGCCAGCAGCTTACCACAGGACTACTTCCAAGAGACCCAGTACTTC. This gives the protein CASSLPQDYFQETQYF. The full variable domain, rest sourced from reference TRBV7-9 and TRBJ2-5, is DTGVSQNPRHKITKRGQNVTFRCDPISEHNRLYWYRQTLGQGPEFLTYFQNEAQLEKSRLLSDRFSAERPKGSFSTLEIQRTEQGDSAMYLCASSLPQDYFQETQYFGPGTRLLVL.

V and J are TRBV19 and TRBJ1-5, with 10 bases matching TRBD1. The length of the CDR3 is 15 residues. With V trimmed by 8 bases and J by 6 bases, 10 bases remained unmatched. The germline V gene encodes CDR1 LNHDA and CDR2 SQIVND (reference sequence). The CDR3 region is CASVQTGGAGQPQHF. CDR3 in DNA: TGTGCCAGTGTACAGACAGGGGGCGCAGGTCAGCCCCAGCATTTT. Looking up the rest from reference TRBV19 and TRBJ1-5 gives the full variable domain: DGGITQSPKYLFRKEGQNVTLSCEQNLNHDAMYWYRQDPGQGLRLIYYSQIVNDFQKGDIAEGYSVSREKKESFPLTVTSAQKNPTAFYLCASVQTGGAGQPQHFGDGTRLSIL.

This clone appeared a single time. The CDR3 sequence: CSVISRGGNTIYF. CDR3 coding DNA: TGCAGCGTTATTAGCAGGGGAGGAAACACCATATATTTT. J is TRBJ1-3 and V is TRBV29-1; a weak D match, TRBD1 (6 bases). The V end was cut by 5 bases, the J end by 4 bases, with 12 bases between. Germline V lookup: CDR1 SQVTM, CDR2 ANQGSEA. CDR3 size: 13 residues.

The chain couples TRBV4-3 to TRBJ1-2; weak D call: TRBD1 (5 bases). The CDR3 has 18 residues. Germline V gene data show CDR1 as LGHNA and CDR2 as YSLEER. With 0 bases removed from V and 7 bases from J, the gap between germline ends came to 24 bases. The CDR3 coding sequence is TGCGCCAGCAGCCAAGAGGGGGGGGACGGACCCTTAATTGGTGGCTACACCTTC. Translating it yields CASSQEGGDGPLIGGYTF.

V is TRBV18 and J is TRBJ1-1; no clear D gene. CDR1 is KGHSH, CDR2 LQKENI, per germline. V lost 2 bases, J lost 3 bases, and 10 bases lay in between. The CDR3 covers 14 residues. The CDR3 DNA follows: TGTGCCAGCTCACCAAGGCAGGTGTACACTGAAGCTTTCTTT. Amino acids: CASSPRQVYTEAFF.

The chain uses TRBV9 and TRBJ1-6, with unresolved D. The CDR3 spans 12 residues. V was cut by 3 bases and J by 13 bases, with 11 bases left in between. Germline CDR1 reads SGDLS; CDR2 reads YYNGEE. The CDR3: CASSGGLSPLHF. As DNA, the CDR3 is TGTGCCAGCAGCGGAGGGTTAAGTCCCCTCCACTTT.

This clone was found a few times. This chain uses TRBV5-1 with TRBJ2-7, with 8 positions matching TRBD1. This CDR3 region has 14 residues. Trimming at V came to 4 bases and at J to 4 bases, leaving 7 bases not matched to a gene. Per the germline V gene, CDR1 is SGHRS and CDR2 is YFSETQ. CDR3 sequence reads: CASSPRQGRYEQYF. The CDR3 nucleotides read TGCGCCAGCAGCCCCAGACAGGGGAGGTACGAGCAGTACTTC. Full variable domain (missing parts from reference TRBV5-1 and TRBJ2-7): KAGVTQTPRYLIKTRGQQVTLSCSPISGHRSVSWYQQTPGQGLQFLFEYFSETQRNKGNFPGRFSGRQFSNSRSEMNVSTLELGDSALYLCASSPRQGRYEQYFGPGTRLTVT.